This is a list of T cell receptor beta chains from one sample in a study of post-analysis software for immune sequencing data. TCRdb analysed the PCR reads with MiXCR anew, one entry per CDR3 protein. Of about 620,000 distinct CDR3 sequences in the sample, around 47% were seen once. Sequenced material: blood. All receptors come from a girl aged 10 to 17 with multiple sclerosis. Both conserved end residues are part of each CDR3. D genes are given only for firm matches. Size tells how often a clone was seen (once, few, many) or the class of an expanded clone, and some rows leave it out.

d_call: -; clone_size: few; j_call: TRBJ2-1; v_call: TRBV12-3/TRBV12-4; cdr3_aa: CASSSNRGISDEQFF; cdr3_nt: TGTGCCAGCAGTTCGAACAGAGGGATTTCCGATGAGCAGTTCTTC
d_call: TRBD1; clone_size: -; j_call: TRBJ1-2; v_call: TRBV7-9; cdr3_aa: CASRRGQGDGYTF; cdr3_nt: TGTGCCAGCAGGCGGGGACAGGGAGATGGCTACACCTTC
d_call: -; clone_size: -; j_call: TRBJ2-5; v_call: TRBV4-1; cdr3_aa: CASSQKGSEETQYF; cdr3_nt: TGCGCCAGCAGCCAAAAAGGCAGCGAGGAGACCCAGTACTTC
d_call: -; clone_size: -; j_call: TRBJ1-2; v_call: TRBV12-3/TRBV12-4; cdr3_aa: CASSFGTGFHSNYGYTF; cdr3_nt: TGTGCCAGCAGTTTCGGGACGGGTTTTCATTCTAACTATGGCTACACCTTC
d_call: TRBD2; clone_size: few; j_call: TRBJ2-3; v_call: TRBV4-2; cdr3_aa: CASSLTGLATTDTQYF; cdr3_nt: TGTGCCAGCAGCCTTACGGGACTAGCGACCACAGATACGCAGTATTTT
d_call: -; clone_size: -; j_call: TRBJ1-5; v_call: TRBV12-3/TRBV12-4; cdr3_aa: CASSLARSNQPQHF; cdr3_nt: TGTGCCAGCAGTTTAGCCAGGAGTAATCAGCCCCAGCATTTT
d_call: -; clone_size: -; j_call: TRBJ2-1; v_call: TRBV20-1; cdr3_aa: CSARRLGVEVEQFF; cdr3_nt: TGCAGTGCTAGACGGCTGGGGGTCGAGGTTGAGCAGTTCTTC
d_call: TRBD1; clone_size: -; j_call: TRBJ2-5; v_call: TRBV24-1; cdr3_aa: CATSPRTGLGETQYF; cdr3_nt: TGTGCCACCAGCCCCCGGACAGGTCTAGGAGAGACCCAGTACTTC
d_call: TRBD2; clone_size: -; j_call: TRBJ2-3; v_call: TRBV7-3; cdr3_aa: CASSTSGGLTDTQYF; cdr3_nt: TGTGCCAGCAGTACAAGCGGGGGGCTCACAGATACGCAGTATTTT
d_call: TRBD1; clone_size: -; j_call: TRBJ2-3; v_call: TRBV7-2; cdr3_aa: CASSFMTGEDTQYF; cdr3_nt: TGTGCCAGCAGCTTTATGACAGGGGAGGATACGCAGTATTTT
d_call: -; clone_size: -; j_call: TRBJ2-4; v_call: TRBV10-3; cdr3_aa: CAISEQFPGKKNIQYF; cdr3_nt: TGTGCCATCAGTGAGCAGTTTCCAGGGAAAAAAAACATTCAGTACTTC
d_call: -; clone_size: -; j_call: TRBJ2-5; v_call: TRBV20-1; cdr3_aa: CSARDLTTQETQYF; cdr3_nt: TGCAGTGCTAGAGATCTGACTACCCAAGAGACCCAGTACTTC
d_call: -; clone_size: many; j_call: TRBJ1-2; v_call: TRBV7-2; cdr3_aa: CASSLGHHNYGYTF; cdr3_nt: TGTGCCAGCAGCTTAGGACACCATAACTATGGCTACACCTTC
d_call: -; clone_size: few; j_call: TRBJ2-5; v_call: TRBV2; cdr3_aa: CASSEVAALQETQYF; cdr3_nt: TGTGCCAGCAGTGAAGTGGCGGCACTCCAAGAGACCCAGTACTTC
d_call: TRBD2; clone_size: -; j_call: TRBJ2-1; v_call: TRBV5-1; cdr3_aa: CASSLVAGPNNEQFF; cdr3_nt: TGCGCCAGCAGCTTGGTAGCGGGGCCCAACAATGAGCAGTTCTTC
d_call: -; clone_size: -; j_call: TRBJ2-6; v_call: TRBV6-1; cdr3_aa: CASSLQVSGANVLTF; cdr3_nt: TGTGCCAGCAGTTTACAGGTCTCTGGGGCCAACGTCCTGACTTTC
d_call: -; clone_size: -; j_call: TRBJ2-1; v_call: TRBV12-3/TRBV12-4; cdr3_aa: CASSLPPGDEQFF; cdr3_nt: TGTGCCAGCAGTCTCCCCCCAGGGGATGAGCAGTTCTTC
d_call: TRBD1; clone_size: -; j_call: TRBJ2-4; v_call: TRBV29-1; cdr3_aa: CSVTGDSVGPEQYF; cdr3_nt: TGCAGCGTGACAGGGGACTCGGTCGGGCCTGAGCAGTACTTC
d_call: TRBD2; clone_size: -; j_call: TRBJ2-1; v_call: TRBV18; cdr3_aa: CASSPPIAGSDEQFF; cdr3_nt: TGTGCCAGCTCACCACCAATAGCGGGGAGCGATGAGCAGTTCTTC
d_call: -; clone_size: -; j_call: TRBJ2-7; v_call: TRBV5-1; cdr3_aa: CASSQNREQYF; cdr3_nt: TGCGCCAGCAGCCAAAATCGCGAGCAGTACTTC
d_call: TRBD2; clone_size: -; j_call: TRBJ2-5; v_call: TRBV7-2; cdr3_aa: CASSFSSGGAGETQYF; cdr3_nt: TGTGCCAGCAGCTTTTCTAGCGGGGGGGCGGGAGAGACCCAGTACTTC
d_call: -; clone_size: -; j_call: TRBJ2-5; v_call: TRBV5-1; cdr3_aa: CASSLYARSEGETQYF; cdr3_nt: TGCGCCAGCAGCTTGTATGCCCGGTCGGAGGGAGAGACCCAGTACTTC
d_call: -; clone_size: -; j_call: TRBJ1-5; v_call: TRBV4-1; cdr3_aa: CASSQGQEGNQPQHF; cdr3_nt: TGCGCCAGCAGCCAAGGGCAGGAGGGCAATCAGCCCCAGCATTTT
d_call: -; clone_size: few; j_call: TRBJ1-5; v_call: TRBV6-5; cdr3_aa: CASRGRSRNQPQHF; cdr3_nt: TGTGCCAGCAGGGGGAGATCGCGCAATCAGCCCCAGCATTTT
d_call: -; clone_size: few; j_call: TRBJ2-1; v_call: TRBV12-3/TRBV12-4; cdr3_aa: CASSHRGRVAVMRNEQFF; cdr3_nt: TGTGCCAGCAGTCACAGGGGGAGGGTAGCGGTAATGAGGAATGAGCAGTTCTTC
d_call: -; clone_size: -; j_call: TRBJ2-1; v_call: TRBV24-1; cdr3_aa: CATAMGGGGENEQFF; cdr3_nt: TGTGCCACCGCCATGGGGGGAGGAGGCGAGAATGAGCAGTTCTTC
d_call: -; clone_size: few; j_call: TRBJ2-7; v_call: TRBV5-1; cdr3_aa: CASSLNIDEQYF; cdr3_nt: TGCGCCAGCAGCTTAAACATAGACGAGCAGTACTTC
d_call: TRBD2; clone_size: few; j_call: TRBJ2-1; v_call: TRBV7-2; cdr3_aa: CASRPGLAGAGTYNEQFF; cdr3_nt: TGTGCCAGCAGGCCGGGACTAGCGGGGGCAGGAACCTACAATGAGCAGTTCTTC
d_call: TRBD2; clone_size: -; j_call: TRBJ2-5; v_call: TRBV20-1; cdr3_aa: CSALLAGGEETQYF; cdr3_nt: TGCAGTGCTTTACTAGCGGGGGGGGAAGAGACCCAGTACTTC
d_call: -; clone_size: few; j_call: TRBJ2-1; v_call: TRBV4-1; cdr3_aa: CASSQRVSYDEQFF; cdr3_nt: TGCGCCAGCAGCCAAAGGGTTTCCTACGATGAGCAGTTCTTC
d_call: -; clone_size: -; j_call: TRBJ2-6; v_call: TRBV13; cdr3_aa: CASSQGWEISGANVLTF; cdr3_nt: TGTGCCAGCAGCCAAGGGTGGGAAATCTCTGGGGCCAACGTCCTGACTTTC
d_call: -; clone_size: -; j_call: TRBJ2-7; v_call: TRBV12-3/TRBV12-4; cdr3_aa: CASSYRVYEQYF; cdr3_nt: TGTGCCAGCAGCTACAGGGTTTACGAGCAGTACTTC
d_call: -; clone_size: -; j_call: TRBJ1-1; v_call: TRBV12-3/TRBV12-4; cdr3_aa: CASSLTQNTEAFF; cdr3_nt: TGTGCCAGCAGTTTAACACAGAACACTGAAGCTTTCTTT
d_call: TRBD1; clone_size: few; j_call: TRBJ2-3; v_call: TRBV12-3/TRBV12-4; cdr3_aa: CASSTRDRGEDTQYF; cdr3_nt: TGTGCCAGCAGTACACGGGACAGGGGGGAGGATACGCAGTATTTT
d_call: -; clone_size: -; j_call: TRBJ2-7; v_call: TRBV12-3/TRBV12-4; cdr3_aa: CASSFTEGYEQYF; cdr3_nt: TGTGCCAGCAGTTTTACAGAGGGATACGAGCAGTACTTC
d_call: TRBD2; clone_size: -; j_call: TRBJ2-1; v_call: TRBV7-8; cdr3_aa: CASSPGSREGEQFF; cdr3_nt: TGTGCCAGCAGCCCCGGTTCGCGGGAGGGTGAGCAGTTCTTC
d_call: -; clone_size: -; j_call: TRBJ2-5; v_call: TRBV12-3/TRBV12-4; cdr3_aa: CASSPEVTAYQETQYF; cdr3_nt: TGTGCCAGCAGTCCAGAAGTGACAGCCTACCAAGAGACCCAGTACTTC
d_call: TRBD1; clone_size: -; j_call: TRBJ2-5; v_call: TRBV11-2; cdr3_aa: CASSSPWTGEETQYF; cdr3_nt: TGTGCCAGCAGCTCCCCTTGGACAGGAGAAGAGACCCAGTACTTC
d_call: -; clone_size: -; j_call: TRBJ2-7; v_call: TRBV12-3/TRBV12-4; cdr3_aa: CASRQGIEQYF; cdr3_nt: TGTGCCAGCAGACAGGGAATCGAGCAGTACTTC
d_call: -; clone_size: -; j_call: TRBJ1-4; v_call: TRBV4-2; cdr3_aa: CASSQEGGHTNEKLFF; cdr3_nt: TGTGCCAGCAGCCAAGAGGGGGGGCACACTAATGAAAAACTGTTTTTT
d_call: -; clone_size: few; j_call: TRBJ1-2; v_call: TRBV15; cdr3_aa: CATSRRQDGYTF; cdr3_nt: TGTGCCACCAGCAGAAGGCAGGATGGCTACACCTTC
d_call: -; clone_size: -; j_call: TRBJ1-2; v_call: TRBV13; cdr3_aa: CASAGGVPGYTF; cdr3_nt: TGTGCCAGCGCTGGGGGAGTTCCTGGCTACACCTTC
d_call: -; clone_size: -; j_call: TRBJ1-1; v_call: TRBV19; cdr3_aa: CASSMQGRMNTEAFF; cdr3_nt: TGTGCCAGTAGTATGCAGGGGAGGATGAACACTGAAGCTTTCTTT
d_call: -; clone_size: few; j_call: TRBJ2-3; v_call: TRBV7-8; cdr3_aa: CASSDSNLSTDTQYF; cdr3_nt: TGTGCCAGCAGCGACTCCAACCTTAGCACAGATACGCAGTATTTT
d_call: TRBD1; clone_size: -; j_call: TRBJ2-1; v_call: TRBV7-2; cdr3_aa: CASRFGQGNEQFF; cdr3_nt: TGTGCCAGCAGGTTCGGACAGGGCAATGAGCAGTTCTTC
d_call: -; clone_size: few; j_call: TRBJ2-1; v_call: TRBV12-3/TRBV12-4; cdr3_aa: CASGASSYNEQFF; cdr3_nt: TGTGCCAGCGGGGCAAGCTCCTACAATGAGCAGTTCTTC
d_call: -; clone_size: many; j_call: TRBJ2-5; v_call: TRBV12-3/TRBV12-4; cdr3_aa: CASSRGAETQYF; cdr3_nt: TGTGCCAGCAGTCGGGGGGCGGAGACCCAGTACTTC
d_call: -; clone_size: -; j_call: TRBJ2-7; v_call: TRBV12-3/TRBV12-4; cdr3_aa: CASSTTVSVCEQYF; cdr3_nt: TGTGCCAGCAGCACCACCGTTTCGGTTTGCGAGCAGTACTTC
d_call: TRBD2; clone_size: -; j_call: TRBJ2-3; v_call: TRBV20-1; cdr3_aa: CSALNSRLAGGSTDTQYF; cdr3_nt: TGCAGTGCTCTGAATTCACGACTAGCGGGAGGGAGCACAGATACGCAGTATTTT
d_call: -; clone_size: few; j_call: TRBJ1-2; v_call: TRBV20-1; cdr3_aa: CSARDPRPGYTF; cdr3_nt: TGCAGTGCTAGAGACCCCCGACCCGGCTACACCTTC
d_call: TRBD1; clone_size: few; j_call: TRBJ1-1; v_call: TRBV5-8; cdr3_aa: CASSWGGGPGNTEAFF; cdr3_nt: TGTGCCAGCAGCTGGGGAGGGGGCCCAGGGAACACTGAAGCTTTCTTT
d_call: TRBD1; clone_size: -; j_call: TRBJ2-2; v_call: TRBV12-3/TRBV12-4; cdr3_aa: CASSLGQGAGTGELFF; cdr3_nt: TGTGCCAGCAGTTTAGGGCAGGGGGCAGGCACCGGGGAGCTGTTTTTT
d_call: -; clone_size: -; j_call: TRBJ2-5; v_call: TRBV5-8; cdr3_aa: CASSSQGGYEQETQYF; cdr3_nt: TGTGCCAGCAGCTCACAGGGGGGGTATGAACAAGAGACCCAGTACTTC